This T cell receptor (beta chain) was profiled in a study of blood T cell repertoires in COVID-19. Germline-derived CDR1 and CDR2 are SGHRS and YFSETQ. This CDR3 spans 15 amino acids. Trimming cost V 3 bases and J 1 base, with 12 bases left between them. Original methodology: Using reference gene primer amplification, nucleated cell counts were estimated. The protocol was immunoSEQ multiplex PCR, while the TCRdb copy is restricted to in-frame clones and leaves out a portion. That table furnishes V, J and clone size, whereas the DNA furnished D and trimming. The repertoire has some 160,000 clones, roughly 88% of them found once; the top ten carry about 2%.

V is TRBV5-1 and J is TRBJ2-3, with a weak D call TRBD1 (8 bases). Input material: peripheral blood. This TCR was recovered from a young man with acute or convalescent COVID-19. In DNA, the CDR3 is TGCGCCAGCAGCTGGGGGGGACAGGGCACAGATACGCAGTATTTT. It specifies CASSWGGQGTDTQYF.